What follows are 26 T cell receptor beta chains derived from one specimen sequenced in a study of CD8+ T cells in alopecia areata. As for treatment: oral pan-JAK inhibitor, 5-10 mg twice daily. Sequencing used cDNA as its template, made by extracting RNA and reverse transcribing it. This table comes from immunoSEQ multiplex PCR, and its TCRdb copy is limited to in-frame clones, with some not included. The sample yields about 210,000 clones, 35% to 45% seen once. The sequencing here drew on CD4+ T cells sorted from blood, taken around week 31, from a patient treated with tofacitinib. The receptor set was obtained from a human donor with alopecia areata.

Only a few counts were recorded for this clone. The sample carries other DNA sequences with the same CDR3. V and J are TRBV5-1 and TRBJ2-7, with D possibly TRBD2 on 6 matching bases. V was cut by 4 bases and J by 1 base, with 9 bases left in between. The CDR3 length is 13 residues. Germline V gene lookup returns CDR1 SGHRS and CDR2 YFSETQ. The chain's CDR3 is CASSVGLSYEQYF. The CDR3 DNA is TGCGCCAGCAGCGTGGGACTTTCCTACGAGCAGTACTTC.

This clone came up a few times. This sample also contains other DNA sequences that code for the same CDR3. J is TRBJ1-5 and V is TRBV9; the D is unclear. There are 14 residues in the CDR3. The V end lost 0 bases, the J end lost 0 bases, and 4 bases lay between the germline ends. The germline V gene has CDR1 SGDLS and CDR2 YYNGEE. CDR3 nucleotides: TGTGCCAGCAGCGTAGCAGATAGCAATCAGCCCCAGCATTTT. This gives the protein CASSVADSNQPQHF.

This chain joins TRBV10-1 and TRBJ2-1; 10 bases map to TRBD2. The CDR3 is 16 residues long. Germline CDR1 WNHNN, CDR2 SYGVQD (reference sequence). Germline trimming cut 4 bases from V and 9 bases from J; bases unmatched to any gene: 12. Here the CDR3 DNA reads TGCGCCAGCAGTGCGAGCGGGAGGGCCGTATGGGCTGAGCAGTTCTTC. Protein: CASSASGRAVWAEQFF.

This chain links TRBV4-2 with TRBJ1-2; no definite D call. This CDR3 spans 12 amino acids. The germline CDR1 and CDR2 sequences are LGHNA and YNFKEQ. V dropped 2 bases and J dropped 5 bases, with 6 bases sitting between them. The CDR3 coding sequence is TGTGCCAGCAGCCAACGTTTATATGGCTACACCTTC. As protein: CASSQRLYGYTF.

This chain joins TRBV7-6 and TRBJ2-7, with TRBD1 identical over 8 bases. This CDR3 comprises 15 residues. The V and J ends lost 5 bases and 1 base, in that order; junction bases with no gene match: 7. Germline loops: CDR1 SGHVS, CDR2 FNYEAQ. CDR3 sequence (DNA): TGTGCCAGCAGCCCCGGACAGGGCCTGTCCTACGAGCAGTACTTC. This translates into CASSPGQGLSYEQYF.

This clone has only a few counts. The rearrangement links TRBV29-1 to TRBJ1-1; D is uncertain. Germline CDR1 SQVTM, CDR2 ANQGSEA. The CDR3 is 12 amino acids. V lost 4 bases, J lost 1 base, and 7 bases lay in between. The CDR3: CSVAWQNTEAFF. The CDR3 DNA reads TGCAGCGTTGCTTGGCAGAACACTGAAGCTTTCTTT.

This clone was found many times. The chain couples TRBV4-2 to TRBJ1-1; TRBD1 matches at 7 bases. CDR1 LGHNA and CDR2 YNFKEQ come from the germline V gene. The CDR3 loop spans 16 amino acids. V was clipped by 0 bases and J by 7 bases; unmatched bases: 11. The CDR3 region has the DNA TGTGCCAGCAGCCAAGAGGGGGCAGGGGGACCAATTGAAGCTTTCTTT. Translating gives CASSQEGAGGPIEAFF.

The V and J genes are TRBV9 and TRBJ1-1, with D hard to call. The V gene lost 0 bases and the J gene lost 5 bases, with 11 bases spanning the gap. CDR3 length equals 14 residues. Germline values: CDR1 SGDLS, CDR2 YYNGEE. CDR3 loop: CASSVGMPGTEAFF. In DNA form, the CDR3 reads TGTGCCAGCAGCGTAGGCATGCCCGGGACTGAAGCTTTCTTT.

The chain employs TRBV13 and TRBJ2-1; D gene unclear. This CDR3 is built from 14 residues. The germline V and J ends were trimmed by 0 bases and 4 bases, with 7 bases remaining between them. The V gene's germline CDR1 is PRHDT and CDR2 FYEKMQ (reference sequence). CDR3 region: CASSLGGQYNEQFF. The CDR3 coding sequence is TGTGCCAGCAGCTTAGGGGGCCAGTACAATGAGCAGTTCTTC.

V is TRBV5-6 and J is TRBJ2-3; D remains unclear. CDR1 is SGHDT and CDR2 is YYEEEE in the germline V gene. This CDR3 contains 14 residues. The V gene lost 4 bases and the J gene lost 2 bases, with 11 bases spanning the gap. The CDR3, as DNA: TGTGCCAGCAGCCGCGGTCCGACCACAGATACGCAGTATTTT. As protein: CASSRGPTTDTQYF.

The chain carries TRBV30 and TRBJ2-7, with 8 bases matching TRBD2. CDR1 and CDR2 from the germline V gene are GTSNPN and SVGIG (reference sequence). J lost 6 bases, V lost 7 bases, and 8 bases had no gene match. The CDR3 sequence is 12 residues long. The CDR3 DNA is TGTGCCTTCGGGACTAGACCTATCGAGCAGTACTTC. Amino acid sequence: CAFGTRPIEQYF.

The V gene is TRBV4-1, the J gene TRBJ2-4; 13 bases align to TRBD2. V gave up 4 bases and J gave up 1 base; unmatched junction bases: 7. Germline V gives CDR1 MGHRA, CDR2 YSYEKL. CDR3 length: 18 amino acids. The CDR3 is CASSRRTSGGPAKNIQYF. The CDR3 DNA sequence: TGCGCCAGCAGCCGCCGGACTAGCGGGGGACCGGCCAAAAACATTCAGTACTTC.

The J gene is TRBJ2-7, the V gene TRBV29-1; possible D gene TRBD1, 5 bases. With 3 bases removed from V and 3 bases from J, the gap between germline ends came to 12 bases. Germline V gene lookup returns CDR1 SQVTM and CDR2 ANQGSEA. CDR3 length: 13 amino acids. CDR3 sequence reads: CSVEGRRGYEQYF. The CDR3 DNA reads as TGCAGCGTTGAGGGGCGGAGAGGCTACGAGCAGTACTTC.

This clone was detected only a few times. Other DNA sequences in this sample translate to the same CDR3. The rearrangement joins TRBV7-8 to TRBJ1-5, with D unresolved. With 1 base removed from V and 1 base from J, the gap between germline ends came to 5 bases. The CDR3 contains 14 residues. Germline assignment: CDR1 SGHVS and CDR2 FQNEAQ. The CDR3 is CASSLERSNQPQHF. The CDR3 region has the DNA TGTGCCAGCAGCTTAGAGCGGAGCAATCAGCCCCAGCATTTT.

The V gene is TRBV27, the J gene TRBJ1-1, with 7 bases lining up with TRBD1. The CDR3 is made up of 14 amino acids. The V and J ends lost 1 base and 5 bases, in that order; junction bases with no gene match: 4. In germline, CDR1 is MNHEY, CDR2 SMNVEV (reference sequence). CDR3 in amino acids: CASSLYRGYTEAFF. CDR3 bases: TGTGCCAGCAGTTTATACAGGGGATATACTGAAGCTTTCTTT.

The rearrangement uses TRBV19 and TRBJ2-1; TRBD1 might be the D (6 bases). The V end lost 7 bases, the J end lost 5 bases, and 12 bases lay between the germline ends. The CDR3 consists of 13 residues. Germline lookup yields CDR1 LNHDA and CDR2 SQIVND (reference sequence). The CDR3 here is CASNTGNHNEQFF. The CDR3 DNA sequence: TGTGCCAGTAATACAGGGAACCACAATGAGCAGTTCTTC. The variable domain in full, completed from reference TRBV19 and TRBJ2-1, reads DGGITQSPKYLFRKEGQNVTLSCEQNLNHDAMYWYRQDPGQGLRLIYYSQIVNDFQKGDIAEGYSVSREKKESFPLTVTSAQKNPTAFYLCASNTGNHNEQFFGPGTRLTVL.

The chain couples TRBV6-5 to TRBJ2-7, with 9 bases identical to TRBD1. Trimming at V came to 0 bases and at J to 4 bases, leaving 7 bases not matched to a gene. This CDR3 is 16 amino acids long. Germline V gene lookup returns CDR1 MNHEY and CDR2 SVGAGI. The chain's CDR3 is CASSYSVGQGRYEQYF. In DNA, the CDR3 is TGTGCCAGCAGTTACTCAGTAGGACAGGGGAGGTACGAGCAGTACTTC.

The chain couples TRBV5-1 to TRBJ1-1; 11 bases are a match to TRBD1. From germline, CDR1 is SGHRS and CDR2 YFSETQ. The V segment lost 4 bases and the J segment 4 bases; nucleotides outside the gene matches: 3. This CDR3 is 14 amino acids long. As DNA, the CDR3 is TGCGCCAGCAGCGCGGACAGGGGGCTCACTGAAGCTTTCTTT. Protein: CASSADRGLTEAFF.

The chain has TRBV19 and TRBJ2-2, with D possibly matching TRBD1 (6 bases). This CDR3 region has 14 residues. Germline V gene sequence: CDR1 LNHDA, CDR2 SQIVND (reference sequence). The V end lost 5 bases, the J end lost 4 bases, and 11 bases lay between the germline ends. In nucleotides, the CDR3 is TGTGCCAGTAGTTCGGACAGTCGCACCGGGGAGCTGTTTTTT. Amino acids: CASSSDSRTGELFF.

V gene TRBV11-2 combines with J gene TRBJ2-1, with D unclear. CDR3 size: 12 residues. Germline V CDR1 and CDR2: SGHAT, FQNNGV. The V end was cut by 0 bases, the J end by 7 bases, with 4 bases between. Here the CDR3 reads CASSLEVNEQFF. The CDR3 nucleotides read TGTGCCAGCAGCTTAGAGGTGAATGAGCAGTTCTTC.

This rearrangement joins TRBV5-1 to TRBJ1-6; the D gene is possibly TRBD1 (6 bases). This CDR3 spans 15 amino acids. V was shortened by 5 bases and J by 10 bases, with 19 bases between the two germline ends. The germline CDR1 and CDR2 sequences are SGHRS and YFSETQ. Here the CDR3 reads CASSSGTQLGSPLHF. The CDR3 DNA follows: TGCGCCAGCAGTTCCGGGACACAGCTCGGGTCACCCCTCCACTTT.

This clone has more than one count but fewer than ten. The gene calls are TRBV5-5 and TRBJ2-7, with D unresolved. The germline CDR1 and CDR2 sequences are SGHKS and YYEKEE (reference sequence). Deletions cut 2 bases from V and 5 bases from J, with 8 bases between. This CDR3 spans 12 amino acids. The CDR3 DNA reads TGTGCCAGCAGCTTTGGAAGCGACGAGCAGTACTTC. Amino acids: CASSFGSDEQYF.

This chain connects TRBV30 to TRBJ1-1; 8 bases are a match to TRBD1. CDR1 is GTSNPN and CDR2 is SVGIG in the germline V gene (reference sequence). The CDR3 loop spans 13 amino acids. Germline trimming cut 0 bases from V and 7 bases from J; bases unmatched to any gene: 4. The CDR3 nucleotides read TGTGCCTGGAGTGTTGGACAGGGCGGTGAAGCTTTCTTT. Encoded protein: CAWSVGQGGEAFF.

V usage is TRBV18 and J usage is TRBJ2-5; TRBD2 matches 7 bases. Germline lookup yields CDR1 KGHSH and CDR2 LQKENI. The CDR3 has 17 residues. V lost 3 bases and J lost 7; bases outside the gene matches: 17. The CDR3 here is CASSPLAAGDPPGTQYF. The CDR3 DNA sequence: TGTGCCAGCTCACCTCTGGCGGCGGGAGACCCCCCCGGGACCCAGTACTTC.

Written as DNA, the CDR3 is TGCGCCAGCAGCACGCCTCGTAAGAATGAGCAGTTCTTC. Translated, it gives CASSTPRKNEQFF. This chain connects TRBV4-1 to TRBJ2-1; D is ambiguous. The CDR3 consists of 13 residues. Trimming left V 5 bases short and J 7 bases short, with 12 bases between. Germline V CDR1 and CDR2: MGHRA, YSYEKL.

This clone has just a few counts. The rearrangement uses TRBV5-1 and TRBJ1-1; D remains unclear. Germline V lookup: CDR1 SGHRS, CDR2 YFSETQ. The CDR3 is 13 amino acids. The V and J ends lost 0 bases and 1 base respectively, with 4 bases between them. CDR3 residues: CASSLDTNTEAFF. CDR3 sequence (DNA): TGCGCCAGCAGCTTGGATACGAACACTGAAGCTTTCTTT.